One and the same sample provided the 8 T cell receptor beta chains below, sequenced in a study of shared T cell receptors in the human thymus. Using immunoSEQ multiplex PCR, the repertoire was profiled, and TCRdb retains in-frame clones only, with some absent. The table includes more than 300,000 clones, just under 95% detected once. Sequenced input: thymocytes. The receptors shown here come from a human donor.

V and J are TRBV28 and TRBJ2-3; D may be TRBD1 (6 bases). Germline-derived CDR1 and CDR2 are MDHEN and SYDVKM. V dropped 5 bases and J dropped 1 base, with 13 bases sitting between them. The CDR3 contains 15 residues. Written as DNA, the CDR3 is TGTGCCAGCAGTCCTTGGGGGCTGGGCACAGATACGCAGTATTTT. Its protein product is CASSPWGLGTDTQYF.

The rearrangement joins TRBV19 to TRBJ1-2, with D possibly TRBD1 on 5 matching bases. The CDR3 contains 14 residues. V was pared by 3 bases and J by 3 bases, with 11 bases between. The germline V gene has CDR1 LNHDA and CDR2 SQIVND (reference sequence). CDR3 sequence reads: CASSIEGIYYGYTF. CDR3 sequence (DNA): TGTGCCAGTAGTATCGAGGGGATATACTATGGCTACACCTTC.

This rearrangement joins TRBV5-4 to TRBJ2-6; weak D call: TRBD2 (5 bases). V lost 4 bases, J lost 2 bases, and 10 bases lay in between. The CDR3 sequence is 15 residues long. Germline CDR1 SGHNT, CDR2 YYREEE (reference sequence). CDR3 in amino acids: CASSQKAAGANVLTF. Written as DNA, the CDR3 is TGTGCCAGCAGCCAAAAAGCGGCTGGGGCCAACGTCCTGACTTTC.

This clone showed up just once. The CDR3 region is CASGFVKATLPFTLSPAGELFF. DNA for the CDR3: TGTGCTAGTGGTTTCGTTAAGGCCACGTTGCCCTTTACTTTGAGTCCGGCCGGGGAGCTGTTTTTT. The chain carries TRBV12-5 and TRBJ2-2; D uncertain. The germline V and J ends were trimmed by 3 bases and 6 bases, with 35 bases remaining between them. This CDR3 is 22 amino acids long. Germline lookup yields CDR1 LGHNT and CDR2 FRNRAP.

The chain's CDR3 is CASSPRTSGSMDTQYF. The DNA for the CDR3 is TGTGCCAGCAGCCCTCGAACTAGCGGGAGTATGGATACGCAGTATTTT. The chain recombines TRBV5-8 with TRBJ2-3; 11 bases are a match to TRBD2. V trimming: 4 bases; J trimming: 6 bases; junction bases outside the gene matches: 10. The CDR3 runs 16 residues. The germline V gene has CDR1 SGHTS and CDR2 YDEGEE.

The V call is TRBV27, the J call TRBJ2-7; 11 bases line up with TRBD1. This CDR3 contains 15 residues. V lost 2 bases and J lost 6; bases outside the gene matches: 6. Germline assignment: CDR1 MNHEY and CDR2 SMNVEV (reference sequence). CDR3 sequence (DNA): TGTGCCAGCAGTTTACGGGGGACAGGGGGGACCGAGCAGTACTTC. It codes for CASSLRGTGGTEQYF.

The chain combines TRBV7-9 with TRBJ2-2; the match to TRBD2 covers 8 bases. Germline V gives CDR1 SEHNR, CDR2 FQNEAQ (reference sequence). J lost 6 bases, V lost 4 bases, and 10 bases had no gene match. The CDR3 covers 16 residues. DNA for the CDR3: TGTGCCAGCAGCTCCTCGGGAGGGGAGGGGGCCGGGGAGCTGTTTTTT. Its translation: CASSSSGGEGAGELFF.

The chain employs TRBV19 and TRBJ1-5; possibly TRBD1 for D (5 bases). The CDR3 length is 13 residues. The V gene lost 5 bases and the J gene lost 6 bases, with 11 bases spanning the gap. Germline lookup yields CDR1 LNHDA and CDR2 SQIVND (reference sequence). In nucleotides, the CDR3 is TGTGCCAGTAGTTGTCAGGGAGCTCAGCCCCAGCATTTT. Translating gives CASSCQGAQPQHF.